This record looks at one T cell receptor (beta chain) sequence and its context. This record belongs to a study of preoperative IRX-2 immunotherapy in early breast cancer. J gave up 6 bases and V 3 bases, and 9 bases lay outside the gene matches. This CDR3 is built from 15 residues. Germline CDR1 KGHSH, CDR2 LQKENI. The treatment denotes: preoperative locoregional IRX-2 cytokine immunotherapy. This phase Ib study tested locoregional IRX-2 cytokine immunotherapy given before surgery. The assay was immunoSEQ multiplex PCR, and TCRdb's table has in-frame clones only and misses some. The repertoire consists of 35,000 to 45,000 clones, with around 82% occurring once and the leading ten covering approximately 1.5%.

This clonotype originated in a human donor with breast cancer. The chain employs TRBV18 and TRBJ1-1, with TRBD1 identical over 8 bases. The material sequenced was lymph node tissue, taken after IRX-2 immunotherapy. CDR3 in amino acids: CASSPYQGATSEAFF. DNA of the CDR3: TGTGCCAGCTCACCTTACCAGGGGGCCACTTCTGAAGCTTTCTTT.